This T cell receptor (beta chain) originates from a study of cytomegalovirus exposure and HLA in healthy donors. Study-level information: A preliminary data release comprised approximately 85 million unique TCRs obtained from HLA-typed donors.

Study findings and constraints: In a later analysis, at a false discovery rate of 0.05, 16,951 TCR beta sequences were associated with HLA alleles.

V was trimmed by 0 bases and J by 8 bases, leaving 13 bases between them. CDR1 is GTSNPN and CDR2 is SVGIG in the germline V gene (reference sequence). This CDR3 has 14 amino acids. With respect to this clone: Its target is not known.

The PCR used 60 Vbeta and 13 Jbeta primers. TCRdb's copy holds only in-frame clones and misses some; the assay was immunoSEQ multiplex PCR. The top ten clones hold about 5.7% of a sample with over 100,000 clones, approximately 71% of them seen once. The clonotype originates from a woman aged 70-85 years in good health and CMV-seropositive. Sequenced: PBMCs. The chain is built from TRBV30 and TRBJ1-4; possible D gene TRBD1, 5 bases. This CDR3 reads CAWSVAGGKEKLFF. DNA for the CDR3: TGTGCCTGGAGTGTAGCTGGGGGGAAGGAAAAACTGTTTTTT.